Below are 10 T cell receptor beta chains sequenced from a single sample in a study of T cell responses to AZD1222 COVID-19 vaccine (dated by TCRdb to 2020 to 2022). Libraries were made using the immunoSEQ multiplex PCR assay. The table comes from immuneACCESS by way of TCRdb, which keeps in-frame sequences with V and J called. Part of the clones is missing from these tables; in studies checked, under half for an unresolved V gene and the rest for unknown reasons. This sample holds under 200,000 clones; over 80% were observed only once. The ten biggest clones cover around 2% of the sample. In light of the paper, this sample's time point label describes: baseline before first vaccination. The sequenced sample was peripheral blood, obtained on day 0 of AZD1222 vaccination. Receptors originate from an adult in good health.

This clone was counted once. The chain is built from TRBV28 and TRBJ1-6; D is perhaps TRBD1 (6 bases). V was shortened by 5 bases and J by 2 bases, with 16 bases between the two germline ends. Germline V gene data show CDR1 as MDHEN and CDR2 as SYDVKM. The CDR3 length is 17 residues. CDR3 nucleotide sequence: TGTGCCAGCAGTACAACAGGGAGGACGACCTATAATTCACCCCTCCACTTT. Translated: CASSTTGRTTYNSPLHF.

This chain joins TRBV28 and TRBJ1-3; 7 bases agree with TRBD1. V dropped 4 bases and J dropped 4; count of bases not matched to a gene: 7. CDR1 is MDHEN, CDR2 SYDVKM, per germline. CDR3 length equals 15 residues. The CDR3 spells CASSYGDSKGNTIYF. In DNA form, the CDR3 reads TGTGCCAGCAGTTACGGGGACAGCAAAGGAAACACCATATATTTT.

This rearrangement joins TRBV11-2 to TRBJ1-2; no clear D. CDR1 and CDR2 (germline): SGHAT, FQNNGV. V shed 3 bases and J shed 6 bases, with 11 bases lying between them. The CDR3 consists of 13 residues. The CDR3 DNA sequence: TGTGCCAGCAGCTTTAGCAGTTTAGATGGCTACACCTTC. Encoded protein: CASSFSSLDGYTF.

This sequence joins TRBV30 and TRBJ1-2; no reliable D call. The CDR3 length is 11 residues. V was pared by 4 bases and J by 7 bases, with 10 bases between. Germline CDR1 and CDR2: GTSNPN and SVGIG (reference sequence). The CDR3 loop reads CAWNAGPGYTF. Written as DNA, the CDR3 is TGTGCCTGGAATGCGGGCCCTGGCTACACCTTC.

The chain couples TRBV7-2 to TRBJ1-2; TRBD1 agrees at 7 bases. This CDR3 comprises 15 residues. Germline CDR1 SGHTA, CDR2 FQGNSA. V shed 5 bases, J shed 0 bases, and the junction held 6 bases outside the gene matches. The CDR3 coding sequence is TGTGCCAGCAGCCTGGGGACAGCCCCTAACTATGGCTACACCTTC. It specifies CASSLGTAPNYGYTF. The whole variable domain, remainder taken from reference TRBV7-2 and TRBJ1-2, is GAGVSQSPSNKVTEKGKDVELRCDPISGHTALYWYRQSLGQGLEFLIYFQGNSAPDKSGLPSDRFSAERTGGSVSTLTIQRTQQEDSAVYLCASSLGTAPNYGYTFGSGTRLTVV.

The CDR3 DNA is TGTGCCAGCAGCGTAGGACAAGAGACCCAGTACTTC. It encodes CASSVGQETQYF. V usage is TRBV9 and J usage is TRBJ2-5; D unclear. The ends were cut back, 0 bases at V and 2 bases at J, with 2 bases in the middle. This CDR3 region has 12 residues. Germline CDR1 reads SGDLS; CDR2 reads YYNGEE. Full variable domain (missing parts from reference TRBV9 and TRBJ2-5): DSGVTQTPKHLITATGQRVTLRCSPRSGDLSVYWYQQSLDQGLQFLIQYYNGEERAKGNILERFSAQQFPDLHSELNLSSLELGDSALYFCASSVGQETQYFGPGTRLLVL.

The V gene is TRBV4-3, the J gene TRBJ2-1; D not certain. There are 15 residues in the CDR3. V was shortened by 7 bases and J by 2 bases, with 15 bases between the two germline ends. Germline lookup yields CDR1 LGHNA and CDR2 YSLEER. CDR3 sequence reads: CASTPSQEAYNEQFF. CDR3 DNA: TGCGCCAGCACACCTTCTCAGGAAGCCTACAATGAGCAGTTCTTC.

The chain joins TRBV2 to TRBJ1-1; a possible D gene is TRBD1 (5 bases). V gave up 6 bases and J gave up 1 base, with 15 bases separating them. This CDR3 spans 15 amino acids. Per the germline V gene, CDR1 is SNHLY and CDR2 is FYNNEI. The CDR3 DNA reads TGTGCCAGCAGATGGGACCGTCAGACGAACACTGAAGCTTTCTTT. Its protein is CASRWDRQTNTEAFF.

The chain carries TRBV19 and TRBJ1-4, with 9 bases fitting TRBD1. The V and J ends lost 5 bases and 2 bases, in that order; junction bases with no gene match: 3. The V gene's germline CDR1 is LNHDA and CDR2 SQIVND (reference sequence). The CDR3 contains 15 residues. DNA of the CDR3: TGTGCCAGTAGTTCGACAGGGGGGACTAATGAAAAACTGTTTTTT. It codes for CASSSTGGTNEKLFF.

This chain links TRBV7-8 with TRBJ1-2, with D maybe TRBD1 (6 bases). Trimming left V 1 base short and J 6 bases short, with 12 bases between. This CDR3 is built from 14 residues. Germline assignment: CDR1 SGHVS and CDR2 FQNEAQ. CDR3 sequence: CASSLVTGRNGYTF. DNA for the CDR3: TGTGCCAGCAGCTTAGTAACAGGGAGGAATGGCTACACCTTC. The whole variable domain, filled in from reference TRBV7-8 and TRBJ1-2, reads GAGVSQSPRYKVAKRGQDVALRCDPISGHVSLFWYQQALGQGPEFLTYFQNEAQLDKSGLPSDRFFAERPEGSVSTLKIQRTQQEDSAVYLCASSLVTGRNGYTFGSGTRLTVV.